This entry lists 6 T cell receptor beta chains sequenced from one sample in a study of spatial heterogeneity in lung cancer. TCRdb called the 5' RACE reads again in MiXCR, with one record for every CDR3 protein. The data contain tens of thousands of distinct CDR3 sequences, approximately 12% of them singletons. The sample's time point: sample taken at primary tumor resection. Sequencing covered unsorted whole RNA taken from tumor, nontumor lung or frozen PBMC. Specimen: PBMCs, collected at surgery. The receptor set was obtained from a male donor with early-stage non-small cell lung cancer.

The V and J genes are TRBV29-1 and TRBJ2-2; D may be TRBD2 (5 bases). CDR3 size: 13 residues. Trimming pared 8 bases from V and 8 bases from J, leaving 18 bases between. Germline values: CDR1 SQVTM, CDR2 ANQGSEA. The CDR3 nucleotides read TGCAGCTTTAAAGCGGCCTCTTGGGGGGAGCTGTTTTTT. Its protein product is CSFKAASWGELFF.

This clonotype was counted a few times. V and J are TRBV11-2 and TRBJ2-1; D perhaps matches TRBD1 (6 bases). CDR1 SGHAT and CDR2 FQNNGV come from the germline V gene. This CDR3 contains 13 residues. Trimming cost V 2 bases and J 7 bases, with 9 bases left between them. CDR3 protein: CASSLQGWNEQFF. The CDR3, as DNA: TGTGCCAGCAGCTTACAGGGGTGGAATGAGCAGTTCTTC. The variable domain in full, completed from reference TRBV11-2 and TRBJ2-1, reads EAGVAQSPRYKIIEKRQSVAFWCNPISGHATLYWYQQILGQGPKLLIQFQNNGVVDDSQLPKDRFSAERLKGVDSTLKIQPAKLEDSAVYLCASSLQGWNEQFFGPGTRLTVL.

V usage is TRBV5-1 and J usage is TRBJ1-1; 9 bases align to TRBD1. V lost 0 bases to trimming and J lost 0 bases; unmatched junction nucleotides: 9. This CDR3 has 18 amino acids. CDR1 and CDR2 from the germline V gene are SGHRS and YFSETQ. The DNA for the CDR3 is TGCGCCAGCAGCTTGGCCGGGACAGGGTCAATAATGAACACTGAAGCTTTCTTT. It codes for CASSLAGTGSIMNTEAFF.

The CDR3 sequence is CSAQTVWENSYEQYF. CDR3 nucleotides: TGCAGTGCTCAAACAGTTTGGGAGAACTCCTACGAGCAGTACTTC. The chain combines TRBV20-1 with TRBJ2-7, with a weak D call TRBD2 (5 bases). V lost 5 bases and J 0 bases, leaving 17 bases between the germline ends. The CDR3 is 15 amino acids. CDR1 DFQATT and CDR2 SNEGSKA come from the germline V gene (reference sequence).

In its sample, this clonotype was seen a few times. The J gene is TRBJ2-3, the V gene TRBV5-1; perhaps TRBD1 as D (6 bases). The CDR3 spans 16 residues. The germline V gene encodes CDR1 SGHRS and CDR2 YFSETQ. V was clipped by 1 base and J by 2 bases, with 14 bases between them. CDR3 sequence: CASSLQNPGATDTQYF. The DNA for the CDR3 is TGCGCCAGCAGCTTGCAAAACCCAGGGGCCACAGATACGCAGTATTTT. Full variable domain (remainder filled in from reference TRBV5-1 and TRBJ2-3): KAGVTQTPRYLIKTRGQQVTLSCSPISGHRSVSWYQQTPGQGLQFLFEYFSETQRNKGNFPGRFSGRQFSNSRSEMNVSTLELGDSALYLCASSLQNPGATDTQYFGPGTRLTVL.

This clonotype was counted a few times. The V call is TRBV2, the J call TRBJ2-2; TRBD1 might be the D (6 bases). The CDR3 runs to 14 residues. Trimming shortened V by 8 bases and J by 0 bases, and 10 bases separated the two germline ends. CDR1 SNHLY and CDR2 FYNNEI come from the germline V gene. The CDR3 nucleotides read TGTGCCAGCGGCAGGACAGCGAACACCGGGGAGCTGTTTTTT. Translating gives CASGRTANTGELFF.